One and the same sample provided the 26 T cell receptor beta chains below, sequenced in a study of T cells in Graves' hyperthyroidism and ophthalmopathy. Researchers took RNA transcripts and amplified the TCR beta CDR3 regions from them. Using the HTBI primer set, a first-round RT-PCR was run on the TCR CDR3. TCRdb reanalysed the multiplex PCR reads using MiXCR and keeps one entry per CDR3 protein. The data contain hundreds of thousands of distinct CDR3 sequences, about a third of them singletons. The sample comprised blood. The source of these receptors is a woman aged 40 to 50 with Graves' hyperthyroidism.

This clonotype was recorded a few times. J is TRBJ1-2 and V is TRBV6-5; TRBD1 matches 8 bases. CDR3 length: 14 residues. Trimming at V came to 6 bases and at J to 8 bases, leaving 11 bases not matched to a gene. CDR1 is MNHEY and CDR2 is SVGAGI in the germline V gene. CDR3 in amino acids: CASRSSTGVEGYTF. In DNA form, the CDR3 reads TGTGCCAGCAGATCTTCGACAGGGGTGGAAGGCTACACCTTC.

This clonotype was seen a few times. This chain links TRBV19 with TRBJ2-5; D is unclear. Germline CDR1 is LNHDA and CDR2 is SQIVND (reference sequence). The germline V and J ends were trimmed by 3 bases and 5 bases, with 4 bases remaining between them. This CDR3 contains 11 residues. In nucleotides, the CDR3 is TGTGCCAGTAGTATGTACGAGACCCAGTACTTC. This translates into CASSMYETQYF.

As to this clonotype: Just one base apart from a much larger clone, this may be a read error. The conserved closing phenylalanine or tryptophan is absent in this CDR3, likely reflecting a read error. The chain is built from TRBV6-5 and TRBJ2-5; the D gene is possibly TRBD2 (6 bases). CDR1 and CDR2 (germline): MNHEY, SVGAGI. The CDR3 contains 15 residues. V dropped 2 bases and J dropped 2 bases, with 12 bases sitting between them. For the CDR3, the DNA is TGTGCCAGCAGTTACCGCGGACTACGGCAAGAGACCCAGTACCTC. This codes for CASSYRGLRQETQYL.

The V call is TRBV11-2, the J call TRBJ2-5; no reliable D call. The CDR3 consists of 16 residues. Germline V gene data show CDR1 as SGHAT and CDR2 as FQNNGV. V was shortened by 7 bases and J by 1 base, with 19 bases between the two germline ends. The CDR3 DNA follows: TGTGCCAGCACCTACTCGACACCTTTGGGCCAAGAGACCCAGTACTTC. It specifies CASTYSTPLGQETQYF.

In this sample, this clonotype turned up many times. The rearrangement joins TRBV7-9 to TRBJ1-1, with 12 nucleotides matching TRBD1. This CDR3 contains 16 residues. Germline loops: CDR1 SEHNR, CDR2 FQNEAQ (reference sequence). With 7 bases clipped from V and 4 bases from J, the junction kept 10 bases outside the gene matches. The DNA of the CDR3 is TGTGCCAGCACCCCCGGGACAGGGGGCATGGCCACTGAAGCTTTCTTT. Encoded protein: CASTPGTGGMATEAFF.

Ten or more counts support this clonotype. CDR3 coding DNA: TGTGCCAGCAGTTATCATCAAACAGTCGTGACCCAGTACTTC. Translating gives CASSYHQTVVTQYF. V and J are TRBV12-3 or TRBV12-4 and TRBJ2-5; no clear D. There are 14 residues in the CDR3. V lost 4 bases and J 7 bases, leaving 16 bases between the germline ends.

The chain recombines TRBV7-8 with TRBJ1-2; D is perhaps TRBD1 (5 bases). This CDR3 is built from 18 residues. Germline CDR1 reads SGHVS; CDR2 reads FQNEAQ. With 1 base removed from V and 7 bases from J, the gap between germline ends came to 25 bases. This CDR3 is CASSLVSMVTRGYGGYTF. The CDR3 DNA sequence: TGTGCCAGCAGCTTAGTTTCGATGGTGACGAGGGGCTACGGTGGCTACACCTTC.

The CDR3 bases are TGTGCCATCAGTGTTCAGCGGGGGGACAATGAGCAGTACTTC. Protein: CAISVQRGDNEQYF. The chain uses TRBV10-3 and TRBJ2-1, with 9 nucleotides matching TRBD2. The J call could be wrong; TRBJ2-7 is a better fit for the DNA end. Germline loops: CDR1 ENHRY, CDR2 SYGVKD. The CDR3 has 14 amino acids.

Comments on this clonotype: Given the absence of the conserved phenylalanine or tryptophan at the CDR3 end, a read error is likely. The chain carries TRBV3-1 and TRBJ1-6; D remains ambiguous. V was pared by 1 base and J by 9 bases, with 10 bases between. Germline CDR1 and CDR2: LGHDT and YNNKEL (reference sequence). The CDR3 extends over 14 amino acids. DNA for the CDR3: TGTGCCAGCAGCCAAGCTTTCTGGGGTTCACCCCTCCACCTT. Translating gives CASSQAFWGSPLHL.

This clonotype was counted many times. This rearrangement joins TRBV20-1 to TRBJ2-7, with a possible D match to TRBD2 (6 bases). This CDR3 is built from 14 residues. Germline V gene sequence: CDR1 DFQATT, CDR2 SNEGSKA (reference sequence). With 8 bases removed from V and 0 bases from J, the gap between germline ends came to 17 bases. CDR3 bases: TGCAGTCTGGACTATTCCCCCCCCTCCTACGAGCAGTACTTC. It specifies CSLDYSPPSYEQYF.

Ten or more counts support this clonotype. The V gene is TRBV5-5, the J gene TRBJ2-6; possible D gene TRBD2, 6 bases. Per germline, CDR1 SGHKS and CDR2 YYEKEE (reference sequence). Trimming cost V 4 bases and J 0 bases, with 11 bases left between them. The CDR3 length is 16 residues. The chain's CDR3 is CASSPRGSSGANVLTF. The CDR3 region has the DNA TGTGCCAGCAGCCCCCGGGGGAGCTCTGGGGCCAACGTCCTGACTTTC.

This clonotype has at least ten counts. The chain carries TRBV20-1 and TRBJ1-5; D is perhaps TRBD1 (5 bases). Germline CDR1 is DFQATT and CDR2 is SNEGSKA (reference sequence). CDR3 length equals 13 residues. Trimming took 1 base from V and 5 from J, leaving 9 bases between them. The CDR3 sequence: CSARAQGDQPQHF. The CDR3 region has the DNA TGCAGTGCTAGAGCCCAAGGGGATCAGCCCCAGCATTTT.

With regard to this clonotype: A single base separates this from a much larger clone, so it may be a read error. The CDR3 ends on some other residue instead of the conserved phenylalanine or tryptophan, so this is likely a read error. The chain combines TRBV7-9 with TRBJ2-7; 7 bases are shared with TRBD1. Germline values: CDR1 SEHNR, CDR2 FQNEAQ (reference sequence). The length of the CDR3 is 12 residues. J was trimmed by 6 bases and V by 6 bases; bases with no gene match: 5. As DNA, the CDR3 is TGTGCCAGCAGACCAACAGGGGCCGAGCAGTACCTC. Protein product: CASRPTGAEQYL.

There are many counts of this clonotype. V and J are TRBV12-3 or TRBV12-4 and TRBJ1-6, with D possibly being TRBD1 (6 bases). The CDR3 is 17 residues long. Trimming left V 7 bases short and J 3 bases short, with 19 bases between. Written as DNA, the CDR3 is TGTGCCAGCATCGGGGGGGCTCTGGGATACTATAATTCACCCCTCCACTTT. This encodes CASIGGALGYYNSPLHF.

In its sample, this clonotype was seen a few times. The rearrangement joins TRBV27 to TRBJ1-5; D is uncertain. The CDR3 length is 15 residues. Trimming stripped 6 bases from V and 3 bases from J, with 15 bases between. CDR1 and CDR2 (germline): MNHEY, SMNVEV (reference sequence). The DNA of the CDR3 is TGTGCCAGCAGCCTCGAGGGCCGGTTCAATCAGCCCCAGCATTTT. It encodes CASSLEGRFNQPQHF.

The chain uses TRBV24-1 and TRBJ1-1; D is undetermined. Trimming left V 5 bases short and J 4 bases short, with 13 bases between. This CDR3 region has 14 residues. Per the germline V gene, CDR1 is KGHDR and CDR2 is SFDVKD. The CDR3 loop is CATSAAGPSTEAFF. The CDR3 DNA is TGTGCCACCAGTGCCGCCGGCCCGAGCACTGAAGCTTTCTTT.

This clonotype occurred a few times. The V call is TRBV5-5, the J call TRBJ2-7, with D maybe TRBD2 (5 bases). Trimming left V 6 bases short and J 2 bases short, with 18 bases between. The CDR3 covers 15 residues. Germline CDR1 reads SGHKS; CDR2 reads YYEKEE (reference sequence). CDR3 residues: CASTPPRGLTYEQYF. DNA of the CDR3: TGTGCCAGCACCCCCCCTAGAGGGCTCACCTACGAGCAGTACTTC.

The CDR3 nucleotides are TGCAGCGTTTCCAGCAGTTTCTCCGAGACCCAGTACTTC. It is translated as CSVSSSFSETQYF. The rearrangement uses TRBV29-1 and TRBJ2-5; D unclear. The CDR3 is made up of 13 amino acids. Looked up from germline, CDR1 is SQVTM and CDR2 is ANQGSEA. The V and J ends lost 5 bases and 5 bases respectively, with 15 bases between them.

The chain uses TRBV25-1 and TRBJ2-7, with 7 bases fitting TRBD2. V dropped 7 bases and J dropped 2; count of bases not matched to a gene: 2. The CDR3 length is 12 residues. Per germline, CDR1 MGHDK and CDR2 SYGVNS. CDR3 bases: TGTGCCAGCACTAGCGGTACCTACGAGCAGTACTTC. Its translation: CASTSGTYEQYF.

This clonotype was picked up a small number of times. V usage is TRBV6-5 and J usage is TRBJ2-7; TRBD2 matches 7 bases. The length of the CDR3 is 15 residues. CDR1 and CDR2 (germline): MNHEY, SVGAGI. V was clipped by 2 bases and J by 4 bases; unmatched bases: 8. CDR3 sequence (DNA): TGTGCCAGCAGTTACCCCTCCGCGGGAGAATACGAGCAGTACTTC. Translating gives CASSYPSAGEYEQYF.

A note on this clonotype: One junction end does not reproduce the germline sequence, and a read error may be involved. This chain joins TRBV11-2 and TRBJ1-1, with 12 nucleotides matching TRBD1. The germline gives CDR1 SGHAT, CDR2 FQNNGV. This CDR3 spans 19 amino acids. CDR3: CASSAGWAGTGGGGTEAFF. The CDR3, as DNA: TGTGCCAGCAGCGCTGGGTGGGCCGGGACAGGGGGCGGAGGCACTGAAGCTTTCTTC.

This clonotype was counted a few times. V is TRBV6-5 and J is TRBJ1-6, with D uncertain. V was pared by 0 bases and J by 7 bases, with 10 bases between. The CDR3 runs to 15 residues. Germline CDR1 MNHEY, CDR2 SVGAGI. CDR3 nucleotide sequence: TGTGCCAGCAGTTACTCGACCAGGCCAAATTCACCCCTCCACTTT. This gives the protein CASSYSTRPNSPLHF.

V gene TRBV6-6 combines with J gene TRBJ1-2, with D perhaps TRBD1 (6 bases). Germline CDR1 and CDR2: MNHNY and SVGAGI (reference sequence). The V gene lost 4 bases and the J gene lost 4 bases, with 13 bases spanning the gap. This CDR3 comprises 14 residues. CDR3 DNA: TGTGCCAGCAGTTCACACAGGGAAACCTATGGCTACACCTTC. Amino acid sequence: CASSSHRETYGYTF.

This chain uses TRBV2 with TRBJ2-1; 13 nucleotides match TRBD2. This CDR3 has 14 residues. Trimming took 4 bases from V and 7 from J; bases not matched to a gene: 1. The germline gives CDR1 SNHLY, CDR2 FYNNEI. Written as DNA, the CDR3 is TGTGCCAGCAGTGTACTAGCGGGGGGGAATGAGCAGTTCTTC. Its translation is CASSVLAGGNEQFF.

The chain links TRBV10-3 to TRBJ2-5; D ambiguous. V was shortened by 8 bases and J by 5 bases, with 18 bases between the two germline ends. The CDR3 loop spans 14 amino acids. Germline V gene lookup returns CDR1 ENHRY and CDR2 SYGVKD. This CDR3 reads CAISDPPGTETQYF. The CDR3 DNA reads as TGTGCCATCTCTGACCCCCCGGGTACGGAGACCCAGTACTTC.

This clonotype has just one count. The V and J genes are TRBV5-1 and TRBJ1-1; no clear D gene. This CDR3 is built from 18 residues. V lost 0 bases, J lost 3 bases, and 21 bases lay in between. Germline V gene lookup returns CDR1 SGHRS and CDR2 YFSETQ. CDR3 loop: CASSLEFRPIIQDTEAFF. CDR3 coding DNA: TGCGCCAGCAGCTTGGAGTTCAGGCCTATAATTCAGGACACTGAAGCTTTCTTT.